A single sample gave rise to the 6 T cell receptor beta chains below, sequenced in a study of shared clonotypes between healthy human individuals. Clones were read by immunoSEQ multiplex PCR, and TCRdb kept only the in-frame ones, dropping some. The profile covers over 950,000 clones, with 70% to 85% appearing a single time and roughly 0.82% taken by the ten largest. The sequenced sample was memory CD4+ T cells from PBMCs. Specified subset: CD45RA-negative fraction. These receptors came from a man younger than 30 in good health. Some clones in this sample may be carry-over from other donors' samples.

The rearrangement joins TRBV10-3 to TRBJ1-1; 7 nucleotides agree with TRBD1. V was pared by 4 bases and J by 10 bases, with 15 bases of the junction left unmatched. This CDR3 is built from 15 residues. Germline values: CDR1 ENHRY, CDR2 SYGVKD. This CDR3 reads CAISVGNGVSGGAFF. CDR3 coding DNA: TGTGCCATCAGTGTGGGGAATGGGGTTTCAGGGGGAGCTTTCTTT.

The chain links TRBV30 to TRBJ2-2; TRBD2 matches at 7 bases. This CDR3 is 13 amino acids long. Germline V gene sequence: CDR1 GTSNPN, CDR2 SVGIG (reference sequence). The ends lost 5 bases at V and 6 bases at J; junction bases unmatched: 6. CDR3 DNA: TGTGCCTGGCGATATGGACTAGCCGGGGAGCTGTTTTTT. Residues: CAWRYGLAGELFF. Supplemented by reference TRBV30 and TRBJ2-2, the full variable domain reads SQTIHQWPATLVQPVGSPLSLECTVEGTSNPNLYWYRQAAGRGLQLLFYSVGIGQISSEVPQNLSASRPQDRQFILSSKKLLLSDSGFYLCAWRYGLAGELFFGEGSRLTVL.

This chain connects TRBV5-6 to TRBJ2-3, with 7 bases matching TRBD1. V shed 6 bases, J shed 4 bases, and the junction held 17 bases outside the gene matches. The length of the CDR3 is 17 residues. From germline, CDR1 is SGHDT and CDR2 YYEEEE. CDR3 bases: TGTGCCAGCAACCCAATCGGGACAGTTGCCTCCCCAGATACGCAGTATTTT. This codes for CASNPIGTVASPDTQYF.

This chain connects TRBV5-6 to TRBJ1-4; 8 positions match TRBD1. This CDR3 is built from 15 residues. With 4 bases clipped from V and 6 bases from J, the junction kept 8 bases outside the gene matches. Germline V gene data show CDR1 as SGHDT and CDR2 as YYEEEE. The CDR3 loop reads CASSAPGGADEKLFF. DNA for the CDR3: TGTGCCAGCAGCGCCCCAGGGGGCGCAGATGAAAAACTGTTTTTT.

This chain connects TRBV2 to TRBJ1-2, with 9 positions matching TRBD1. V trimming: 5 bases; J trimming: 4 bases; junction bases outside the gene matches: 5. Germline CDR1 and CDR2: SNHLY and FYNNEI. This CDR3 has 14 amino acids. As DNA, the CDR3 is TGTGCCAGCAGTAAAACAGGGGGCCTCTATGGCTACACCTTC. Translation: CASSKTGGLYGYTF.

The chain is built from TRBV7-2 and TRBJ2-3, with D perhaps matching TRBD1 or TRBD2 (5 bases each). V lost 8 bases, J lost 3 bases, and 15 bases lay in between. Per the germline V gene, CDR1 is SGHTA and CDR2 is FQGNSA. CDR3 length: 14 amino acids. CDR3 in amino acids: CASRLGTRTDTQYF. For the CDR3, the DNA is TGTGCCAGCCGCCTCGGGACCAGAACAGATACGCAGTATTTT.